Given below is one T cell receptor (beta chain) in context. Germline CDR1 reads LGHNA; CDR2 reads YNFKEQ. J was trimmed by 0 bases and V by 5 bases; bases with no gene match: 7. This CDR3 region has 16 residues. The data derive from a study of blood T cell repertoires in COVID-19. The wider study: Samples representing acute and convalescent COVID-19 were sourced from the United States, Italy and Spain. Sources were T cells, B-cell-depleted T cells, or PBMCs; the material itself was cDNA or gDNA.

In the authors' workflow: Reference gene primer amplification gave nucleated cell count estimates. The data were produced by immunoSEQ multiplex PCR, yet TCRdb's version contains in-frame clones alone and is incomplete. Clone size and V and J calls were adopted from that table, with D and trimming inferred from the DNA. The sample lists about 150,000 clones; 80% were seen once. The chain recombines TRBV4-2 with TRBJ2-3, with 8 nucleotides matching TRBD2. The source of this sequence is a man aged 55 to 70 with acute or convalescent COVID-19. Sequencing was done on a sample of peripheral blood. In DNA form, the CDR3 reads TGTGCCAGCAGCACGGGGGGGAGCGGGAGCACAGATACGCAGTATTTT. This encodes CASSTGGSGSTDTQYF.